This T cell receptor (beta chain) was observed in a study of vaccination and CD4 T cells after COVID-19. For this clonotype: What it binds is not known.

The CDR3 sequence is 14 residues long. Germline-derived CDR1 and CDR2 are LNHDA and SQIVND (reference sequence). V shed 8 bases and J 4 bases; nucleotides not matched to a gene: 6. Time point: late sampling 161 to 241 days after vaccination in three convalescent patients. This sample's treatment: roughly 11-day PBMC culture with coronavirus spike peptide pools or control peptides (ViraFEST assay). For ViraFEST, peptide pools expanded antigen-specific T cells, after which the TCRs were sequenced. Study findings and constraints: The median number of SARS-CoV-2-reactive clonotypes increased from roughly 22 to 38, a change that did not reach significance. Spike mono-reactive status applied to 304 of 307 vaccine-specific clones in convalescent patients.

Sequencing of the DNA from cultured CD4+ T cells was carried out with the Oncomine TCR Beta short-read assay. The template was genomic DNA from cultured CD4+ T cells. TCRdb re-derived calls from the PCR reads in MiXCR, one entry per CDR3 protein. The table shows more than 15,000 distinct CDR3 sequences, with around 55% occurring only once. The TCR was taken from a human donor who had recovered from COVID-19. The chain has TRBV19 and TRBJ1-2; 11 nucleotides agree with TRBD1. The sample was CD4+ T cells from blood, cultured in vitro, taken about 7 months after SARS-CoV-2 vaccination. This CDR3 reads CASGTGGHGYGYTF. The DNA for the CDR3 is TGTGCCAGTGGGACAGGGGGTCACGGCTATGGCTACACCTTC.